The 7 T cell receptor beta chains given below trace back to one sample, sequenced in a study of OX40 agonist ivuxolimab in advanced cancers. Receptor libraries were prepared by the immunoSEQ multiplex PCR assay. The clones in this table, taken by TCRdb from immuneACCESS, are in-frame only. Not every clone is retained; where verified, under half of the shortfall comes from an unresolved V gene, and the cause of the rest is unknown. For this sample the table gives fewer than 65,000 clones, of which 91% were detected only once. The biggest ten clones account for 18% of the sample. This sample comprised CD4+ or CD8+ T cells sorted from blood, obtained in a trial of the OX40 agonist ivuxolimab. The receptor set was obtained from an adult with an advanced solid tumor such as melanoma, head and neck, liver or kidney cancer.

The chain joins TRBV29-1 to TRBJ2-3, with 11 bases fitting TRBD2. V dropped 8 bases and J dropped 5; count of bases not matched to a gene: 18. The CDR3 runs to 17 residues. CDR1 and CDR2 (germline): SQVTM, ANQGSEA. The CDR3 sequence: CSSYIAGGFTRGDTQYF. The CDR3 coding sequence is TGCAGCAGCTATATAGCGGGGGGGTTCACCCGCGGAGATACGCAGTATTTT.

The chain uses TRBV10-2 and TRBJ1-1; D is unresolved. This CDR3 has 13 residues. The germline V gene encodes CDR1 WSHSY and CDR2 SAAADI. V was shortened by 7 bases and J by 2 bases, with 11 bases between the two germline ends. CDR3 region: CASMWDFNTEAFF. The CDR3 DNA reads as TGCGCCAGCATGTGGGATTTTAACACTGAAGCTTTCTTT.

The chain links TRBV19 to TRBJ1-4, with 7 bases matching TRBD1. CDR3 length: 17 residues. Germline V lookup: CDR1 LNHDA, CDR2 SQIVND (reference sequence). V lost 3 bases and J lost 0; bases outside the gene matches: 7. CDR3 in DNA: TGTGCCAGTAGTATCGCGACAGGGCCTGCAACTAATGAAAAACTGTTTTTT. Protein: CASSIATGPATNEKLFF.

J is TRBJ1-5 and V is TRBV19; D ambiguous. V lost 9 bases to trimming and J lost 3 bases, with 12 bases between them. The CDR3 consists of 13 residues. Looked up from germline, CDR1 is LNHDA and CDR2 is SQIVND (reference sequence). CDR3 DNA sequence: TGTGCCAGCCTAGGAGGGTACAATCAGCCCCAGCATTTT. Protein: CASLGGYNQPQHF.

The CDR3 is CASSFRLDGELFF. The CDR3 region has the DNA TGTGCCAGCAGTTTCCGACTGGACGGGGAGCTGTTTTTT. This sequence joins TRBV28 and TRBJ2-2; D not resolved. The germline gives CDR1 MDHEN, CDR2 SYDVKM. Trimming removed 3 bases from V and 7 bases from J, with 9 bases in between. The length of the CDR3 is 13 residues.

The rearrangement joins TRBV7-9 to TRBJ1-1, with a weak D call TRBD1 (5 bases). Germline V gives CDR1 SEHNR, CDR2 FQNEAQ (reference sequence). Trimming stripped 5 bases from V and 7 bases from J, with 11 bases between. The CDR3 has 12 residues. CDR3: CASSGGFNEAFF. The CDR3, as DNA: TGTGCCAGCAGCGGGGGTTTTAATGAAGCTTTCTTT.

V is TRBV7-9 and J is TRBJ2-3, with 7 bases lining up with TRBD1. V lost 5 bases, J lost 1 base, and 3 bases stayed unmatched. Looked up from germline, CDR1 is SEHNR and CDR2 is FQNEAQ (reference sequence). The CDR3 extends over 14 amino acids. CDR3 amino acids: CASSTGTGTDTQYF. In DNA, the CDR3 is TGTGCCAGCAGCACTGGGACAGGCACAGATACGCAGTATTTT.